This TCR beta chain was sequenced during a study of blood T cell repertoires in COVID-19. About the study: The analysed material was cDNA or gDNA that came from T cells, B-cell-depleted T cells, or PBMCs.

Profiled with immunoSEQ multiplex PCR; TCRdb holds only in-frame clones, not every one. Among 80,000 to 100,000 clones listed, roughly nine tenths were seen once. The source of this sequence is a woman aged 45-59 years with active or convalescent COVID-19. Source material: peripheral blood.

The chain's CDR3 is CASSLGVSTEAFF. CDR3 nucleotide sequence: TGTGCCAGCAGTTTAGGGGTATCCACTGAAGCTTTCTTT. This chain links TRBV6-2 or TRBV6-3 with TRBJ1-1, with D possibly TRBD1 on 5 matching bases. There are 13 residues in the CDR3. Germline CDR1 reads MNHEY; CDR2 reads SVGEGT. V lost 4 bases and J lost 4, with 10 bases in between.